This T cell receptor (beta chain) emerged from a study of T cell clonotyping in hematopoietic cell transplantation. TCRdb keeps only in-frame clones here, not all; method: immunoSEQ multiplex PCR. The table lists around 37,000 clones, around 85% of them singletons. Specified time point: recipient sample about 28 days before transplant, after cytoreduction. The sample holds a few counts of this clone. The source is a man in his 60s with acute myeloid leukemia. Some clones in this sample may be carry-over from other donors' samples. Specimen: peripheral blood mononuclear cells, collected before stem cell transplant.

The CDR3 region is CASSLVGVANTGELFF. The CDR3 DNA reads TGTGCCAGCAGCTTAGTTGGCGTCGCGAACACCGGGGAGCTGTTTTTT. The rearrangement joins TRBV7-2 to TRBJ2-2; D remains ambiguous. Germline lookup yields CDR1 SGHTA and CDR2 FQGNSA. The V end was cut by 1 base, the J end by 0 bases, with 9 bases between. There are 16 residues in the CDR3.